Following are 5 T cell receptor beta chains from one sample sequenced in a study of T cells in Graves' hyperthyroidism and ophthalmopathy. RNA transcripts gave rise to amplified TCR beta CDR3 regions. Researchers ran a first-round RT-PCR on the TCR CDR3 using the HTBI primer set. TCRdb re-called the multiplex PCR reads through MiXCR, storing one row per CDR3 protein. The sample lists roughly 840,000 distinct CDR3 sequences, about 38% seen once, with more than 7% in the top ten. Sample: blood. These receptor sequences come from a man younger than 35 with Graves' hyperthyroidism.

The chain uses TRBV5-1 and TRBJ1-3, with 7 bases matching TRBD1. CDR1 is SGHRS and CDR2 is YFSETQ in the germline V gene. The CDR3 is 13 residues long. The V and J ends lost 4 bases and 7 bases, in that order; junction bases with no gene match: 5. CDR3 DNA: TGCGCCAGCAGCCGCGCACAGGGGAACACCATATATTTT. Residues: CASSRAQGNTIYF.

To note about this clonotype: A read error may explain this, as a much larger clone is one base away. The genes are TRBV2 and TRBJ1-2; D gene uncertain. Trimming removed 5 bases from V and 4 bases from J, with 8 bases in between. Germline V gives CDR1 SNHLY, CDR2 FYNNEI. The CDR3 sequence is 12 residues long. CDR3: CASSTSTYGYTF. DNA for the CDR3: TGTGCCAGCAGTACGTCCACCTATGGCTACACCTTC.

This clonotype was seen a handful of times. The chain is built from TRBV7-9 and TRBJ1-1; no clear D. Trimming removed 3 bases at V and 4 bases at J, with 9 bases between. CDR3 length equals 13 residues. Germline-derived CDR1 and CDR2 are SEHNR and FQNEAQ (reference sequence). CDR3 protein: CASSLTPATEAFF. CDR3 sequence (DNA): TGTGCCAGCAGCTTGACCCCCGCCACTGAAGCTTTCTTT.

The chain uses TRBV13 and TRBJ1-3, with D hard to call. The V end was cut by 2 bases, the J end by 0 bases, with 14 bases between. Germline lookup yields CDR1 PRHDT and CDR2 FYEKMQ (reference sequence). The CDR3 is made up of 17 amino acids. CDR3 nucleotide sequence: TGTGCCAGCAGCTTAACAACCGAGACAAGCTCTGGAAACACCATATATTTT. Protein sequence: CASSLTTETSSGNTIYF.

This clonotype has more than one count but fewer than ten. V is TRBV9 and J is TRBJ1-1; no clear D gene. V gave up 3 bases and J gave up 4 bases, with 16 bases separating them. Germline lookup yields CDR1 SGDLS and CDR2 YYNGEE. The CDR3 contains 15 residues. The CDR3 DNA is TGTGCCAGCAGCGCCCCGCCGGAAGGCGGCACTGAAGCTTTCTTT. Amino acid sequence: CASSAPPEGGTEAFF.